One and the same sample provided the 17 T cell receptor beta chains below, sequenced in a study of cytomegalovirus exposure and HLA in healthy donors. PCR primers comprised 60 Vbeta and 13 Jbeta primers. Clones were read by immunoSEQ multiplex PCR, and TCRdb kept only the in-frame ones, dropping some. The profile shows over 65,000 clones, 60% to 80% of them singletons. Sequenced sample: PBMCs. The receptors stem from a man in his fifties in good health and CMV-seronegative.

The V call is TRBV29-1, the J call TRBJ1-5; 9 bases map to TRBD1. Germline CDR1 and CDR2: SQVTM and ANQGSEA. V was clipped by 5 bases and J by 0 bases; unmatched bases: 8. The CDR3 is 16 residues long. For the CDR3, the DNA is TGCAGCGTTTCGACCGGGACAGGGTATAGCAATCAGCCCCAGCATTTT. This translates into CSVSTGTGYSNQPQHF.

The rearrangement uses TRBV2 and TRBJ1-4; D is possibly TRBD1 (6 bases). V was pared by 2 bases and J by 4 bases, with 11 bases between. Germline lookup yields CDR1 SNHLY and CDR2 FYNNEI. There are 15 residues in the CDR3. CDR3 DNA sequence: TGTGCCAGCAGTGAACGAGGACAGATTAATGAAAAACTGTTTTTT. Amino acids: CASSERGQINEKLFF. Combining the CDR3 with reference TRBV2 and TRBJ1-4 gives the whole variable domain EPEVTQTPSHQVTQMGQEVILRCVPISNHLYFYWYRQILGQKVEFLVSFYNNEISEKSEIFDDQFSVERPDGSNFTLKIRSTKLEDSAMYFCASSERGQINEKLFFGSGTQLSVL.

The chain links TRBV18 to TRBJ2-2; TRBD2 is a possible D gene (6 bases). Germline values: CDR1 KGHSH, CDR2 LQKENI. With 7 bases removed from V and 0 bases from J, the gap between germline ends came to 12 bases. The CDR3 sequence is 15 residues long. This CDR3 is CASFRQRANTGELFF. The CDR3 DNA follows: TGTGCCAGCTTCCGCCAGCGGGCGAACACCGGGGAGCTGTTTTTT.

This sequence joins TRBV6-1 and TRBJ2-1; 9 bases align to TRBD1. This CDR3 has 13 amino acids. Per germline, CDR1 MNHNS and CDR2 SASEGT. V lost 10 bases, J lost 7 bases, and 8 bases stayed unmatched. The CDR3 is CATRRGQGNEQFF. DNA of the CDR3: TGTGCCACCCGCCGGGGACAGGGAAATGAGCAGTTCTTC.

In its sample, this clone was seen a few times. This chain uses TRBV6-1 with TRBJ1-2, with 8 bases that match TRBD1. This CDR3 spans 15 amino acids. Germline assignment: CDR1 MNHNS and CDR2 SASEGT. Trimming at V came to 5 bases and at J to 5 bases, leaving 10 bases not matched to a gene. The CDR3 loop is CASSLHLGTGYGYTF. The CDR3 DNA follows: TGTGCCAGCAGTTTGCACCTCGGGACAGGATATGGCTACACCTTC.

The genes are TRBV18 and TRBJ2-7; D gene ambiguous. The ends were cut back, 2 bases at V and 6 bases at J, with 8 bases in the middle. The germline CDR1 and CDR2 sequences are KGHSH and LQKENI. The CDR3 is 12 amino acids. The CDR3 spells CASSPYSGEQYF. CDR3 bases: TGTGCCAGCTCACCATACTCGGGCGAGCAGTACTTC.

This rearrangement joins TRBV30 to TRBJ1-5; TRBD1 matches at 7 bases. Trimming cost V 3 bases and J 3 bases; bases outside gene matches: 11. Germline CDR1 GTSNPN, CDR2 SVGIG (reference sequence). This CDR3 region has 16 residues. DNA of the CDR3: TGTGCCTGGAGCCGGGGTCGCGGGACAGACAATCAGCCCCAGCATTTT. It codes for CAWSRGRGTDNQPQHF.

For this clone: The same CDR3 is also encoded by other DNA sequences in this sample. The chain recombines TRBV2 with TRBJ2-2, with 7 bases fitting TRBD2. The V gene end was trimmed by 9 bases and the J gene end by 4 bases; junction bases not matched to a gene: 5. This CDR3 is 13 amino acids long. CDR1 and CDR2 from the germline V gene are SNHLY and FYNNEI. The CDR3 bases are TGTGCCAGGAGGACTAGTGCCACCGGGGAGCTGTTTTTT. This codes for CARRTSATGELFF.

This clone was observed a few times. The gene calls are TRBV6-6 and TRBJ1-6, with unresolved D. The CDR3 extends over 16 amino acids. V was cut by 1 base and J by 0 bases, with 7 bases left in between. CDR1 MNHNY and CDR2 SVGAGI come from the germline V gene (reference sequence). CDR3 loop: CASSYLGSSYNSPLHF. CDR3 in DNA: TGTGCCAGCAGTTACTTGGGGAGCTCCTATAATTCACCCCTCCACTTT.

This clone was seen many times. The chain is built from TRBV19 and TRBJ2-7; TRBD1 agrees at 7 bases. Germline values: CDR1 LNHDA, CDR2 SQIVND (reference sequence). This CDR3 has 14 amino acids. Losses at the gene ends were 3 bases for V and 0 bases for J; bases not matched to a gene: 2. The CDR3 DNA follows: TGTGCCAGTAGTATGACAGGGACCTCCTACGAGCAGTACTTC. Amino acids: CASSMTGTSYEQYF.

This sequence joins TRBV5-4 and TRBJ2-2, with 9 bases aligning to TRBD1. There are 15 residues in the CDR3. CDR1 SGHNT and CDR2 YYREEE come from the germline V gene (reference sequence). J was trimmed by 1 base and V by 4 bases; bases with no gene match: 2. CDR3 coding DNA: TGTGCCAGCAGCCTGGGACAGGGGAACACCGGGGAGCTGTTTTTT. Its translation is CASSLGQGNTGELFF.

About this clone: Other DNA sequences in this specimen translate into the identical CDR3. CDR3 protein: CASSQGQATNEKLFF. The CDR3 nucleotides read TGTGCCAGCAGCCAGGGACAGGCAACTAATGAAAAACTGTTTTTT. The chain recombines TRBV4-2 with TRBJ1-4; 8 positions match TRBD1. CDR1 and CDR2 (germline): LGHNA, YNFKEQ. The CDR3 has 15 amino acids. V was pared by 3 bases and J by 0 bases, with 0 bases of the junction left unmatched.

This chain joins TRBV7-3 and TRBJ1-1; possible D gene TRBD1, 6 bases. Per germline, CDR1 SGHTA and CDR2 FQGTGA. The length of the CDR3 is 14 residues. The V end was cut by 5 bases, the J end by 4 bases, with 14 bases between. The CDR3 coding sequence is TGTGCCAGCAGCCTAATACAGGGCAGCACTGAAGCTTTCTTT. This codes for CASSLIQGSTEAFF. Full variable domain (remainder filled in from reference TRBV7-3 and TRBJ1-1): GAGVSQTPSNKVTEKGKYVELRCDPISGHTALYWYRQSLGQGPEFLIYFQGTGAADDSGLPNDRFFAVRPEGSVSTLKIQRTERGDSAVYLCASSLIQGSTEAFFGQGTRLTVV.

J is TRBJ1-3 and V is TRBV28; TRBD1 matches at 8 bases. The germline V gene encodes CDR1 MDHEN and CDR2 SYDVKM. The CDR3 sequence is 13 residues long. V was clipped by 10 bases and J by 3 bases; unmatched bases: 5. This chain's CDR3 is CATGQGFGNTIYF. The CDR3 DNA is TGTGCCACCGGACAGGGTTTTGGAAACACCATATATTTT.

The rearrangement links TRBV19 to TRBJ1-2, with D unclear. Trimming removed 0 bases at V and 7 bases at J, with 9 bases between. Germline lookup yields CDR1 LNHDA and CDR2 SQIVND (reference sequence). The CDR3 length is 13 residues. CDR3 in DNA: TGTGCCAGTAGTATAGATCCAGCGAGTGGCTACACCTTC. It codes for CASSIDPASGYTF.

This rearrangement joins TRBV27 to TRBJ1-2; TRBD1 matches 8 bases. The CDR3 runs to 13 residues. Germline CDR1 MNHEY, CDR2 SMNVEV (reference sequence). The junction had 7 bases not matched to a gene; V was cut back by 3 bases and J by 10 bases. Written as DNA, the CDR3 is TGTGCCAGCAGTTTTAGGACAGGGAATGACTACACCTTC. Translating it yields CASSFRTGNDYTF.

This chain links TRBV6-1 with TRBJ2-3; 13 bases are shared with TRBD2. The CDR3 runs to 18 residues. Germline V lookup: CDR1 MNHNS, CDR2 SASEGT. Trimming removed 0 bases from V and 4 bases from J; junction bases left unmatched: 7. This CDR3 reads CASSEARTSGGVADTQYF. The CDR3 DNA is TGTGCCAGCAGTGAAGCCCGTACTAGCGGGGGGGTCGCAGATACGCAGTATTTT.